The 5 T cell receptor beta chains below were found in one sample sequenced in a study of blood T cell repertoires in COVID-19. Clones were sequenced by immunoSEQ multiplex PCR, and TCRdb holds only the in-frame ones, with some missing. This sample has about 260,000 clones, with 84% found just once. Sequencing was carried out using peripheral blood. Every receptor here comes from a man aged 60-69 years with acute or convalescent COVID-19.

This chain connects TRBV7-3 to TRBJ2-1, with TRBD2 matching over 8 bases. The CDR3 totals 14 residues. J was trimmed by 8 bases and V by 5 bases; bases with no gene match: 8. Looked up from germline, CDR1 is SGHTA and CDR2 is FQGTGA. In DNA, the CDR3 is TGTGCCAGCAGCCCAGGACTAGCAGGGCATGAGCAGTTCTTC. Protein: CASSPGLAGHEQFF.

The chain carries TRBV7-6 and TRBJ1-2; 8 bases are a match to TRBD1. The V gene's germline CDR1 is SGHVS and CDR2 FNYEAQ. CDR3 length equals 14 residues. V was clipped by 5 bases and J by 4 bases; unmatched bases: 6. The CDR3 protein is CASSLGQGGYGYTF. In DNA, the CDR3 is TGTGCCAGCAGCCTCGGACAGGGTGGCTATGGCTACACCTTC.

The rearrangement joins TRBV10-1 to TRBJ1-1, with 8 bases identical to TRBD1. Germline CDR1 is WNHNN and CDR2 is SYGVQD (reference sequence). The CDR3 is 14 residues long. The J segment lost 1 base and the V segment lost 9 bases, leaving 7 bases of the junction unmatched. CDR3 sequence reads: CARGPDRENTEAFF. CDR3 nucleotides: TGCGCCAGGGGACCGGACAGGGAGAACACTGAAGCTTTCTTT.

This sequence joins TRBV12-5 and TRBJ2-1; weak D call: TRBD2 (7 bases). Germline-derived CDR1 and CDR2 are LGHNT and FRNRAP. V was shortened by 7 bases and J by 0 bases, with 22 bases between the two germline ends. CDR3 length: 18 residues. CDR3 sequence reads: CASALRGGLVSSYNEQFF. CDR3 bases: TGTGCTAGTGCCTTAAGGGGGGGGCTAGTGAGCTCCTACAATGAGCAGTTCTTC.

The gene calls are TRBV5-1 and TRBJ1-1, with D maybe TRBD1 (6 bases). The CDR3 runs 15 residues. Germline V gene data show CDR1 as SGHRS and CDR2 as YFSETQ. The ends were cut back, 3 bases at V and 2 bases at J, with 14 bases in the middle. The CDR3 bases are TGCGCCAGCAGCTCCTCAGGGGCGACTAACACTGAAGCTTTCTTT. It translates to CASSSSGATNTEAFF.